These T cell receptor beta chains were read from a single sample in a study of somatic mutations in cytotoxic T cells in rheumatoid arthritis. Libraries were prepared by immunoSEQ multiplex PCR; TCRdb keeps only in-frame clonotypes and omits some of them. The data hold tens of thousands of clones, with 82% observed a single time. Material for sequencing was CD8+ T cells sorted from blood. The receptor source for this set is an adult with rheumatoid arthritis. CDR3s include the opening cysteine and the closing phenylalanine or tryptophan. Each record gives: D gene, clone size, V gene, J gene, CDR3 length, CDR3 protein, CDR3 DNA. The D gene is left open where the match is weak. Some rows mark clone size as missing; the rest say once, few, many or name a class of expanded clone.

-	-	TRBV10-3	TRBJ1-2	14	CAISESAGNYGYTF	TGTGCCATCAGTGAGTCGGCAGGAAACTATGGCTACACCTTC
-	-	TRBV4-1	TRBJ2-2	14	CASSHRVNTGELFF	TGCGCCAGCAGCCACAGGGTAAACACCGGGGAGCTGTTTTTT
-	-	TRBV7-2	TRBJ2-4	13	CASSFIGGRGGDF	TGTGCCAGCAGCTTCATCGGGGGCAGGGGAGGTGACTTC
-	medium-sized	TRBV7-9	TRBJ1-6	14	CASTTGRDGSPLHF	TGTGCCAGCACCACCGGCAGGGACGGATCACCCCTCCACTTT
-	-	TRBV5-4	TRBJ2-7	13	CASSFGNSYEQYF	TGTGCCAGCAGCTTCGGGAATTCCTACGAGCAGTACTTC
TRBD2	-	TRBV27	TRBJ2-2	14	CASSPWTSWGELFF	TGTGCCAGCAGCCCCTGGACTAGTTGGGGGGAGCTGTTTTTT
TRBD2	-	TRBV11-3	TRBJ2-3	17	CASSLTFPSGRSDTQYF	TGTGCCAGCAGCTTAACCTTTCCTAGCGGGAGATCGGATACGCAGTATTTT
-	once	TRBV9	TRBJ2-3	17	CASSPRGATARPDTQYF	TGTGCCAGCAGCCCCCGGGGGGCCACGGCACGTCCAGATACGCAGTATTTT
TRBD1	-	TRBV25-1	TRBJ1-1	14	CASSGDRASGEAFF	TGTGCCAGCAGTGGAGACAGGGCCTCTGGAGAAGCTTTCTTT
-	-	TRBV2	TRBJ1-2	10	CASNPLGYTF	TGTGCCAGCAACCCGCTTGGCTACACCTTC
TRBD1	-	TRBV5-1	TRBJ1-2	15	CASSLGDRGPHGYTF	TGCGCCAGCAGCTTGGGAGACAGGGGCCCCCATGGCTACACCTTC
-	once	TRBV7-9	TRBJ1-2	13	CASSPDLGYGYTF	TGTGCCAGCAGCCCTGATCTGGGGTATGGCTACACCTTC
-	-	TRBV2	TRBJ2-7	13	CASSEAPFYEQYF	TGTGCCAGCAGTGAAGCCCCCTTTTACGAGCAGTACTTC
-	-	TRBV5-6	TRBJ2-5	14	CASSLVAEEETQYF	TGTGCCAGCAGCTTGGTGGCGGAAGAAGAGACCCAGTACTTC